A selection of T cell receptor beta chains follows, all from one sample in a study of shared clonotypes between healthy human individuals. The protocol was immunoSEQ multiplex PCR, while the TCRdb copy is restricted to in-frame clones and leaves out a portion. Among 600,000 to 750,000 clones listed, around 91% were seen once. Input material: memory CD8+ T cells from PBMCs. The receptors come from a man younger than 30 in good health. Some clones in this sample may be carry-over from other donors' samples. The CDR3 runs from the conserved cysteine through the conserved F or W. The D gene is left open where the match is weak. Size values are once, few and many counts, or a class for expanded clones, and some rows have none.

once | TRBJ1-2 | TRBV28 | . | CASSLSRMYGYTF | TGTGCCAGCAGTTTAAGCAGGATGTATGGCTACACCTTC
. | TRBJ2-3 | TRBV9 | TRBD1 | CASSAPGQGEANTQYF | TGTGCCAGCAGCGCACCCGGACAGGGGGAAGCAAATACGCAGTATTTT
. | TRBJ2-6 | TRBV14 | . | CASSPAVGRTTSGANVLTF | TGTGCCAGCAGCCCAGCGGTCGGGCGGACGACCTCTGGGGCCAACGTCCTGACTTTC
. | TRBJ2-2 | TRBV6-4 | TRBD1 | CASAFVGQGISDTGELFF | TGTGCCAGCGCCTTTGTGGGACAGGGTATTTCCGACACCGGGGAGCTGTTTTTT
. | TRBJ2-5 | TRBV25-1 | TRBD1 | CASRRGGASETQYF | TGTGCCAGCAGGAGAGGGGGCGCATCGGAGACCCAGTACTTC
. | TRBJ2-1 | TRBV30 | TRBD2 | CAWSEGLAGGEQFF | TGTGCCTGGAGTGAGGGACTAGCCGGAGGGGAGCAGTTCTTC
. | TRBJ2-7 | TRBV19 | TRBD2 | CASSEVLGGTYSEQYF | TGTGCCAGTAGTGAGGTGTTGGGGGGGACTTACTCCGAGCAGTACTTC
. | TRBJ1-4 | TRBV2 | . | CASSSQGPASPAWEKLFF | TGTGCCAGCAGTTCACAAGGCCCAGCCTCACCAGCTTGGGAAAAACTGTTTTTT
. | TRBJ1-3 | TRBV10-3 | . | CATLWQGVLGNTIYF | TGTGCCACCCTTTGGCAGGGTGTACTTGGAAACACCATATATTTT
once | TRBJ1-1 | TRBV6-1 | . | CASDRRPMNTEAFF | TGTGCCAGCGACAGGCGCCCCATGAACACTGAAGCTTTCTTT
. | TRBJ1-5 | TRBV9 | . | CASSVGGEPLHF | TGTGCCAGCAGCGTAGGGGGGGAGCCCCTACATTTT